Detailed here is one TCR beta chain. The V and J ends lost 1 base and 0 bases respectively, with 16 bases between them. This CDR3 spans 17 amino acids. The V gene's germline CDR1 is MNHEY and CDR2 SMNVEV (reference sequence). These data are taken from a study of OX40 agonist ivuxolimab in advanced cancers. Whole-study context: Prior anti-PD-1, anti-PD-L1 or anti-CTLA-4 therapy did not bar entry, and about 38% had some.

Sequenced by immunoSEQ multiplex PCR; TCRdb stores in-frame clones only, minus some. The sample lists just over 20,000 clones; approximately 89% were seen once. The sequencing used CD4+ or CD8+ T cells sorted from blood, collected in a trial of the OX40 agonist ivuxolimab. The origin of this receptor is an adult with an advanced solid tumor such as melanoma, head and neck, liver or kidney cancer. The chain combines TRBV27 with TRBJ2-7, with D possibly being TRBD1 (5 bases). This CDR3 reads CASSLLRGAPTSYEQYF. CDR3 nucleotide sequence: TGTGCCAGCAGTTTATTAAGGGGCGCACCGACCTCCTACGAGCAGTACTTC.